Following are 17 T cell receptor beta chains from one sample sequenced in a study of regulatory T cells in long-lasting Graves disease. The time point: newly diagnosed GD, antithyroid drugs for less than 3 months. PBMC-derived RNA was used for the TCR library. iRepertoire HTBI primers and Arm-PCR of CDR3 regions built TCR beta libraries. TCRdb analysed the multiplex PCR reads with MiXCR anew, one entry per CDR3 protein. This sample has 200,000 to 250,000 distinct CDR3 sequences, with roughly 19% found just once. The data were also submitted as part of a second study, on T cells in Graves' hyperthyroidism and ophthalmopathy.

The sequencing here drew on peripheral blood mononuclear cells (PBMCs), taken at new diagnosis, from a patient treated with antithyroid drugs. Every receptor here comes from a woman in her 30s with Graves disease.

This clonotype was observed a handful of times. The chain joins TRBV25-1 to TRBJ2-7; D is unresolved. The CDR3 covers 13 residues. Germline V gene sequence: CDR1 MGHDK, CDR2 SYGVNS. Trimming pared 2 bases from V and 0 bases from J, leaving 5 bases between. The CDR3 nucleotides read TGTGCCAGCAGTGAACCCAGCTCCTACGAGCAGTACTTC. Encoded protein: CASSEPSSYEQYF.

The sample holds many counts of this clonotype. The chain employs TRBV20-1 and TRBJ2-1; D call uncertain. The CDR3 is made up of 12 amino acids. Deletions cut 1 base from V and 6 bases from J, with 7 bases between. Germline V gives CDR1 DFQATT, CDR2 SNEGSKA (reference sequence). Written as DNA, the CDR3 is TGCAGTGCTAGAGTATGGCCCAATGAGCAGTTCTTC. Amino acids: CSARVWPNEQFF.

This clonotype was recorded many times. This chain joins TRBV28 and TRBJ2-7; 8 nucleotides line up with TRBD1. The trim removed 6 bases at V and 2 bases at J, leaving 9 bases unmatched. This CDR3 contains 15 residues. CDR1 MDHEN and CDR2 SYDVKM come from the germline V gene. The CDR3 bases are TGTGCCAGCAGCCGACCGGGACAGGCGACCTACGAGCAGTACTTC. Protein product: CASSRPGQATYEQYF.

This clonotype came up many times. The chain has TRBV6-1 and TRBJ1-5; D remains unclear. There are 16 residues in the CDR3. Germline values: CDR1 MNHNS, CDR2 SASEGT. The germline V and J ends were trimmed by 0 bases and 7 bases, with 16 bases remaining between them. The chain's CDR3 is CASSEALQGIRQPQHF. CDR3 nucleotides: TGTGCCAGCAGTGAAGCGCTTCAAGGGATTCGACAGCCCCAGCATTTT.

This clonotype was counted ten times or more. The chain has TRBV20-1 and TRBJ2-2; 8 bases align to TRBD1. Trimming cost V 6 bases and J 0 bases; bases outside gene matches: 3. In germline, CDR1 is DFQATT, CDR2 SNEGSKA (reference sequence). The length of the CDR3 is 14 residues. This chain's CDR3 is CSAAGQANTGELFF. DNA for the CDR3: TGCAGTGCGGCGGGACAGGCGAACACCGGGGAGCTGTTTTTT.

This rearrangement joins TRBV12-3 or TRBV12-4 to TRBJ2-5; possibly TRBD2 for D (5 bases). The last part of the DNA fits TRBJ2-1 better; the J call may be wrong. The CDR3 totals 16 residues. The CDR3 bases are TGTGCCAGCAGTCTCCTCAGCGGATACCCTAACAATGAGCAGTTCTTC. This codes for CASSLLSGYPNNEQFF.

This clonotype came up many times. The chain combines TRBV7-2 with TRBJ1-4, with 8 bases identical to TRBD1. The germline CDR1 and CDR2 sequences are SGHTA and FQGNSA. The CDR3 has 15 residues. Unmatched junction bases numbered 6, after V lost 2 bases and J lost 7 bases. In DNA form, the CDR3 reads TGTGCCAGCAGCTTATACTCAGGGGGCGGTGAAAAACTGTTTTTT. Translating it yields CASSLYSGGGEKLFF.

The table lists this clonotype with many counts. The rearrangement links TRBV6-5 to TRBJ2-1; D is unclear. The CDR3 length is 10 residues. The germline V gene has CDR1 MNHEY and CDR2 SVGAGI. V shed 1 base and J shed 10 bases, with 2 bases lying between them. The CDR3 protein is CASSYFEQFF. In DNA form, the CDR3 reads TGTGCCAGCAGTTACTTCGAGCAGTTCTTC.

In its sample, this clonotype was seen many times. V and J are TRBV28 and TRBJ2-2; D possibly matches TRBD1 or TRBD2 (6 bases each). Germline assignment: CDR1 MDHEN and CDR2 SYDVKM. This CDR3 is built from 15 residues. V shed 7 bases and J shed 5 bases, with 17 bases lying between them. The CDR3 DNA sequence: TGTGCCAGCACCTATCATGGGGGGCGGACCGGGGAGCTGTTTTTT. It translates to CASTYHGGRTGELFF.

Note on this clonotype: This likely stems from a read error, as it lies one base from a far larger clone. The conserved final phenylalanine or tryptophan is absent from the CDR3, which likely points to a read error. The CDR3 region has the DNA TGTGCCTGGATAAGGTTTGGGGAGACCCAGTACTCC. Protein product: CAWIRFGETQYS. The V call is TRBV30, the J call TRBJ2-1; the D is unclear. Gene TRBJ2-5 matches the end of the DNA better, so the J call may be wrong. The CDR3 is 12 residues long. Germline CDR1 reads GTSNPN; CDR2 reads SVGIG (reference sequence).

This clonotype was detected ten times or more. The V gene is TRBV5-1, the J gene TRBJ2-6, with 13 bases fitting TRBD2. The CDR3 loop spans 19 amino acids. In germline, CDR1 is SGHRS, CDR2 YFSETQ. With V trimmed by 2 bases and J by 2 bases, 7 bases remained unmatched. CDR3 sequence reads: CASSLLAGGPSAGANVLTF. CDR3 nucleotides: TGCGCCAGCAGCTTACTAGCGGGAGGGCCCAGCGCTGGGGCCAACGTCCTGACTTTC.

This chain joins TRBV30 and TRBJ2-1; D gene unclear. The germline CDR1 and CDR2 sequences are GTSNPN and SVGIG (reference sequence). Trimming removed 0 bases from V and 6 bases from J, with 15 bases in between. This CDR3 is 15 amino acids long. CDR3: CAWSVSGGDVNEQFF. The CDR3 bases are TGTGCCTGGAGTGTGTCAGGCGGAGACGTCAATGAGCAGTTCTTC. Together with reference TRBV30 and TRBJ2-1, the CDR3 gives the full variable domain: SQTIHQWPATLVQPVGSPLSLECTVEGTSNPNLYWYRQAAGRGLQLLFYSVGIGQISSEVPQNLSASRPQDRQFILSSKKLLLSDSGFYLCAWSVSGGDVNEQFFGPGTRLTVL.

This clonotype was seen only a few times. V gene TRBV5-4 combines with J gene TRBJ1-1; 9 bases are a match to TRBD1. The CDR3 loop spans 15 amino acids. Germline loops: CDR1 SGHNT, CDR2 YYREEE (reference sequence). After removal of 5 bases from V and 7 bases from J, the junction contained 12 bases not matched to a gene. This CDR3 reads CASSPEPGQGREAFF. In DNA, the CDR3 is TGTGCCAGCAGTCCCGAGCCGGGACAGGGCCGTGAAGCTTTCTTT.

The chain joins TRBV15 to TRBJ2-1; the match to TRBD2 covers 11 bases. Per the germline V gene, CDR1 is LNHNV and CDR2 is YYDKDF (reference sequence). Germline trimming cut 1 base from V and 7 bases from J; bases unmatched to any gene: 0. The CDR3 extends over 14 amino acids. The CDR3 reads CATSRGLAGNEQFF. DNA for the CDR3: TGTGCCACCAGCAGAGGACTAGCGGGGAATGAGCAGTTCTTC.

J is TRBJ2-1 and V is TRBV11-2; 14 bases agree with TRBD2. V lost 2 bases to trimming and J lost 9 bases; unmatched junction nucleotides: 9. CDR1 and CDR2 from the germline V gene are SGHAT and FQNNGV. This CDR3 spans 17 amino acids. CDR3 in DNA: TGTGCCAGCAGCTTATTTGGCGGGACTAGCGGGAGCGGTGAGCAGTTCTTC. Its protein is CASSLFGGTSGSGEQFF.

Note on this clonotype: A much larger clone differs by one base, so this may be a read error. The conserved closing phenylalanine or tryptophan is absent in this CDR3, likely reflecting a read error. The rearrangement joins TRBV19 to TRBJ1-5, with unresolved D. Germline V gene data show CDR1 as LNHDA and CDR2 as SQIVND (reference sequence). Trimming stripped 5 bases from V and 2 bases from J, with 16 bases between. The CDR3 loop spans 16 amino acids. CDR3 bases: TGTGCCAGTAGTCAACGGACGCCCCGGGGCAATCAGCCCCAGCATTCT. Translated, it gives CASSQRTPRGNQPQHS.

This clonotype was seen repeatedly, ten times or more. The chain recombines TRBV3-1 with TRBJ2-7; 11 nucleotides match TRBD2. V shed 0 bases, J shed 4 bases, and the junction held 2 bases outside the gene matches. CDR1 is LGHDT, CDR2 YNNKEL, per germline (reference sequence). This CDR3 contains 15 residues. CDR3 nucleotide sequence: TGTGCCAGCAGCCAAGATACTAGCGGGGGTTACGAGCAGTACTTC. Residues: CASSQDTSGGYEQYF.